What follows is one TCR beta chain and its context. Its binding antigen is unknown. Within one base of it there is no much larger clone, and no base qualities were kept. The CDR3 holds 17 amino acids from the cysteine to the phenylalanine. Kept here is only the CDR3 DNA, which spans 51 bases and is read in frame from base 1. The junction shows trimming of 0 bases on V and 3 bases on J, plus 17 bases between the germline ends. The germline V gene gives CDR1 as ENHRY and CDR2 as SYGVKD. Using the deep immunoSEQ assay, TCR CDR3 regions were amplified from genomic DNA by multiplex PCR. Extracted genomic DNA from each cell subset was distributed evenly across all wells of several immunoSEQ 96-well plates, and each plate was treated as a replicate. For unsorted PBMC, around 300 ng of genomic DNA, equivalent to around 33,000 T cell genomes, went into each replicate PCR. Ten immunoSEQ deep assay plates were used to sequence the unsorted PBMC genomic DNA. The purified libraries were quantified using a Qubit 3.0 fluorometer, sized with a Bioanalyzer 2100, and then quantified again using the KAPA Library Quantification kit. Every immunoSEQ 96-well plate was sequenced on a separate single-read 150-cycle Illumina NextSeq 550 flow cell. The study's processing was this. Because the immunoSEQ output included only junctional sequences and no quality scores, the filtering could not be the same as the filtering used for full-length reads. To assign V/J genes and CDR3, sequences were annotated using PyIR, a Python wrapper for IgBLAST v1.9, with IMGT germline references. Reads with weak V/J assignments (E-value above 1e-6), missing CDR3, stop codons, out-of-frame junctions, or ambiguous translated residues were removed. A V3J clonotype was defined by an identical inferred V gene, J gene, and CDR3 amino acid sequence. Percentage overlap between repertoires was computed as shared unique clonotypes divided by the size of the smaller repertoire. RTK rarefaction, the Chao1 estimator, and Recon v2.1 estimates of unobserved clonotypes were used to assess repertoire richness. TCRdb holds this immuneACCESS table with in-frame rearrangements only. Some clones are missing; in checked studies, unresolved V genes explain under half, and the rest has no known cause. V and J calls and clone size are copied from that table; D and trimming were computed from the DNA. This sample gives 470,000 or so clones in total; about 72% of them show up just once. Approximately 12% of the sample is in the top ten clones.

Healthy HIV-negative adults with no recently reported acute infections or vaccinations were included as donors. All donors were Caucasian adults living in Nashville, Tennessee, USA. For unsorted samples, tens of millions of PBMCs were counted, and genomic DNA was extracted using the QIAamp DNA Blood Mini kit. Blood was collected by leukapheresis, and PBMCs were isolated by Ficoll-Histopaque density gradient centrifugation and then cryopreserved in liquid nitrogen vapor phase. The sample belongs to a study of shared clonotypes between healthy human individuals (dated by TCRdb to 2019 to 2021). For the study in its entirety: Three men and two women, aged 18 to 49 years, made up the cohort. To estimate repertoire size and how much clonotypes are shared between individuals, the study performed deep sequencing of blood TCR repertoires from a handful of healthy adults. To increase sequencing depth and limit assay-specific biases, different laboratories used diverse techniques to prepare libraries and sequence TCR repertoires. Per donor, leukapheresis produced somewhere between about 0.8 and 9.5 billion PBMCs. Summary of the overall study and its limitations: Sampling was restricted to blood, and TCR repertoires in tissues likely differ from the TCR repertoires found in blood. Based on pairwise subsampling, the degree of clonotype sharing among donors was expected to be affected by sequencing depth. The genetic and exposure-history diversity represented was limited by the small number of donors.

Sequencing was carried out using PBMCs. This TCR derives from a woman aged 35 to 49 in good health. Some clones in this sample may be carry-over from other donors' samples. The rearranged segments are TRBV10-3 and TRBJ1-1; TRBD1 is a weak D gene call, 6 bases matching. The bases are TGTGCCATCAGTGAGTCGAGTAGGGGGTTTTTGGACACTGAAGCTTTCTTT. Translation gives CAISESSRGFLDTEAFF.